This T cell receptor beta chain was sequenced in a study of spatial heterogeneity in lung cancer. Background on the study: Raw sequencing reads included, on average, more than 8.5 appearances of each unique TCR and UMI combination. General study findings and limits: The study found ubiquitous expanded tumor TCRs in blood more at resection than follow-up.

Sample time point: sample taken at primary tumor resection. Unsorted whole RNA samples from tumor, nontumor lung or frozen PBMC were sequenced. The donors, 72 patients with untreated early-stage non-small cell lung cancer, provided the samples. This clonotype was detected ten times or more. The antigen remains undetermined. A junction end diverges from the germline sequence, so it may reflect a read error. Each TCR cDNA molecule bore a unique molecular identifier. TCRdb redid the calling of the 5' RACE reads with MiXCR, one entry per CDR3 protein. The table includes 25,000 or so distinct CDR3 sequences, about 8.8% detected once. This receptor was identified in a female donor with early-stage non-small cell lung cancer. The sample was PBMCs, taken at surgery.

This CDR3 is CASTPSLGSNSEAFF. In DNA form, the CDR3 reads TGTGCCAGCACCCCATCTCTCGGTTCTAACAGTGAAGCTTTCTTT. The chain uses TRBV7-8 and TRBJ1-1; D ambiguous. CDR1 SGHVS and CDR2 FQNEAQ come from the germline V gene. The length of the CDR3 is 15 residues.